This note documents a single TCR beta chain sequence. Its specificity is not known. The ends lost 6 bases at V and 10 bases at J; junction bases unmatched: 14. The germline V gene has CDR1 MNHEY and CDR2 SVGAGI. The CDR3 totals 15 residues. Individual cDNA molecules carried attached unique molecular identifiers. Each CDR3 protein is one row after TCRdb ran MiXCR on the 5' RACE reads. The sample lists 25,000 to 35,000 distinct CDR3 sequences; around 6% were seen once. These data are taken from a study of early T cells in non-severe SARS-CoV-2 infection. Background on the study: Chains stayed unpaired after sequencing of bulk RNA from unsorted whole blood. Study results and limitations: Lookups in VDJdb leaned toward anti-spike CD8 responses and missed private and CD4 specificities.

This sequence originates from an adult who was a healthcare worker with PCR-confirmed SARS-CoV-2 infection or an uninfected control (not recorded which). The chain has TRBV6-5 and TRBJ2-1; 8 nucleotides match TRBD2. The sample consisted of whole blood, taken at baseline. CDR3 amino acids: CASSRSGVAFGEQFF. Written as DNA, the CDR3 is TGTGCCAGCAGCCGTAGCGGGGTCGCCTTCGGGGAGCAGTTCTTC.